This entry lists 19 T cell receptor beta chains sequenced from one sample in a study of CXCR3-negative and CXCR3-positive naive CD8 T cells. The libraries of TRB cDNA were constructed through 5' RACE using UMI labels. Reprocessing the 5' RACE reads, TCRdb reports a single entry for every CDR3 protein and omits DNA. The sample table includes approximately 59,000 distinct CDR3 sequences. Study results and caveats: A higher hydrophobicity marked the TRB CDR3s of CXCR3-positive naive cells versus CXCR3-negative naive cells.

These receptors' targets are unknown. Sequencing was performed on naive CXCR3+ CD8+ T cells from blood. The subset is: CD45RO-CCR7+CD27+CD95- naive CD8+ T cells expressing CXCR3 (TNR3+). The receptors stem from a human donor in good health. Some clones in this sample may be carry-over from other donors' samples.

The chain links TRBV19 to TRBJ2-1; TCRdb lists TRBD1, though no DNA is available to test this call. The length of the CDR3 is 15 residues. Germline values: CDR1 LNHDA, CDR2 SQIVND (reference sequence). CDR3: CASSVGQGTYNEQFF.

The CDR3 region is CASSYSTGDPYEQYF. The J gene is TRBJ2-7, the V gene TRBV27; the TCRdb call, TRBD1, lacks DNA for checking. The CDR3 spans 15 residues. CDR1 and CDR2 (germline): MNHEY, SMNVEV (reference sequence).

The chain combines TRBV12-3 or TRBV12-4 with TRBJ2-2; TCRdb's D call of TRBD1 is untestable without DNA. This CDR3 is built from 16 residues. CDR3 sequence reads: CASSLLEGESTGELFF.

The genes are TRBV25-1 and TRBJ1-2; with no DNA, the TCRdb D assignment of TRBD1 cannot be verified. The CDR3 runs 15 residues. Germline CDR1 reads MGHDK; CDR2 reads SYGVNS. The CDR3 here is CASSEWSGLIYGYTF.

The rearrangement links TRBV15 to TRBJ2-3; TCRdb designates TRBD2, a call that cannot be tested without DNA. This CDR3 comprises 18 residues. Germline values: CDR1 LNHNV, CDR2 YYDKDF (reference sequence). The CDR3 loop reads CATSRDLLAGGGVDTQYF.

This sequence joins TRBV5-6 and TRBJ2-1; the TCRdb D gene call, TRBD1, has no DNA to confirm it. The germline V gene has CDR1 SGHDT and CDR2 YYEEEE. This CDR3 spans 16 amino acids. CDR3 in amino acids: CASSGPDRDSYNEQFF.

This chain links TRBV5-5 with TRBJ1-2; with no DNA, the TCRdb D assignment of TRBD1 cannot be verified. The CDR3 consists of 14 residues. The germline V gene encodes CDR1 SGHKS and CDR2 YYEKEE (reference sequence). CDR3: CASSLGTGEYGYTF.

The chain uses TRBV10-3 and TRBJ2-1. The CDR3 is 15 amino acids. Germline CDR1 reads ENHRY; CDR2 reads SYGVKD. CDR3 amino acids: CAISERVGSYNEQFF.

The chain has TRBV12-3 or TRBV12-4 and TRBJ1-2; the D gene TCRdb calls, TRBD1, cannot be checked with no DNA. The CDR3 contains 13 residues. The CDR3 region is CASSTPGDYGYTF.

The chain is built from TRBV5-5 and TRBJ2-7. In germline, CDR1 is SGHKS, CDR2 YYEKEE (reference sequence). CDR3 size: 15 residues. This CDR3 is CASSLGASELYEQYF.

The J gene is TRBJ1-4, the V gene TRBV6-5; the TCRdb call, TRBD1, lacks DNA for checking. Germline lookup yields CDR1 MNHEY and CDR2 SVGAGI. The CDR3 is made up of 21 amino acids. CDR3 sequence reads: CASSYSIVGTWGAAKNEKLFF.

The chain joins TRBV6-2 or TRBV6-3 to TRBJ1-1. This CDR3 spans 13 amino acids. Germline V gives CDR1 MNHEY, CDR2 SVGEGT. CDR3 amino acids: CAIDGRENTEAFF.

The chain employs TRBV4-2 and TRBJ1-2; no DNA is available, so the TRBD1 call from TCRdb remains unchecked. The CDR3 sequence is 15 residues long. CDR1 is LGHNA and CDR2 is YNFKEQ in the germline V gene. CDR3 in amino acids: CASSQEDRGGYGYTF.

The CDR3 sequence is CASSYYSRGNEQFF. The chain joins TRBV6-5 to TRBJ2-1; there is no DNA to check the TCRdb D call of TRBD1. The CDR3 length is 14 residues. Germline values: CDR1 MNHEY, CDR2 SVGAGI.

The V call is TRBV12-3 or TRBV12-4, the J call TRBJ2-7; TCRdb gives TRBD1 as the D gene, but with no DNA this cannot be confirmed. The CDR3 is 16 residues long. CDR3 sequence reads: CASSLLLGVSSYEQYF.

The chain is built from TRBV9 and TRBJ1-2; TCRdb's assignment of TRBD1 cannot be checked, as there is no DNA. This CDR3 is 17 amino acids long. Per the germline V gene, CDR1 is SGDLS and CDR2 is YYNGEE. The CDR3 is CASSAGTGAIANYGYTF.

The V and J genes are TRBV7-9 and TRBJ1-2. Germline values: CDR1 SEHNR, CDR2 FQNEAQ (reference sequence). This CDR3 spans 12 amino acids. The CDR3 protein is CASSEGLDGYTF.

The chain carries TRBV10-3 and TRBJ2-6. This CDR3 comprises 15 residues. Germline CDR1 and CDR2: ENHRY and SYGVKD. The chain's CDR3 is CAIRLDHSGANVLTF.

The genes are TRBV10-3 and TRBJ2-7; TCRdb returns TRBD1, unconfirmable since there is no DNA. The germline gives CDR1 ENHRY, CDR2 SYGVKD. The CDR3 loop spans 16 amino acids. This chain's CDR3 is CAISESGTGLRLGQYF.